Listed below are T cell receptor beta chains from one sample, sequenced in a study of brain T cells in children with intractable seizures. Sequencing was performed with immunoSEQ multiplex PCR; in TCRdb, only in-frame clones are kept and a portion is missing. The table shows hundreds of thousands of clones, with 93% occurring only once. The sequencing here drew on peripheral blood, taken more than 4 months after surgery. Source of these receptors: a boy in the first two years of life with tuberous sclerosis and intractable seizures. Both conserved end residues are part of each CDR3. Fields, in order: CDR3 protein, CDR3 DNA, D gene, CDR3 length, clone size, J gene, V gene. A D gene is named only where the DNA matches it firmly. Clone size is shown for a subset of rows, as once, few, many or a class of expanded clone.

CDR3 protein: CASSSVSGPYNEQFF
CDR3 DNA: TGTGCCAGCAGCTCGGTTAGCGGACCCTACAATGAGCAGTTCTTC
D gene: NA
CDR3 length: 15
clone size: NA
J gene: TRBJ2-1
V gene: TRBV7-3

CDR3 protein: CASSEVAGMNTEAFF
CDR3 DNA: TGTGCCAGCAGTGAGGTGGCAGGAATGAACACTGAAGCTTTCTTT
D gene: NA
CDR3 length: 15
clone size: NA
J gene: TRBJ1-1
V gene: TRBV6-1

CDR3 protein: CASSSQGAGHYGYTF
CDR3 DNA: TGCGCCAGCAGCTCTCAGGGGGCAGGGCACTATGGCTACACCTTC
D gene: TRBD1
CDR3 length: 15
clone size: once
J gene: TRBJ1-2
V gene: TRBV5-1

CDR3 protein: CASSFLGQPNTEAFF
CDR3 DNA: TGTGCCAGCAGCTTCCTAGGACAGCCGAACACTGAAGCTTTCTTT
D gene: NA
CDR3 length: 15
clone size: NA
J gene: TRBJ1-1
V gene: TRBV5-8

CDR3 protein: CASSMESNNEKLFF
CDR3 DNA: TGTGCCAGTAGTATGGAGTCTAATAATGAAAAACTGTTTTTT
D gene: NA
CDR3 length: 14
clone size: NA
J gene: TRBJ1-4
V gene: TRBV19

CDR3 protein: CASSIGRGIHEQYF
CDR3 DNA: TGTGCCAGTAGTATCGGGAGGGGGATCCACGAGCAGTACTTC
D gene: TRBD2
CDR3 length: 14
clone size: NA
J gene: TRBJ2-7
V gene: TRBV19

CDR3 protein: CASSRTGGHTDTQYF
CDR3 DNA: TGTGCCAGCAGTCGAACAGGGGGCCACACAGATACGCAGTATTTT
D gene: TRBD1
CDR3 length: 15
clone size: NA
J gene: TRBJ2-3
V gene: TRBV7-3

CDR3 protein: CASSSGTGPSYEQYF
CDR3 DNA: TGTGCTAGCAGCTCCGGGACAGGACCTTCCTACGAGCAGTACTTC
D gene: TRBD1
CDR3 length: 15
clone size: NA
J gene: TRBJ2-7
V gene: TRBV7-7

CDR3 protein: CASSSLVENIQYF
CDR3 DNA: TGTGCCAGCAGTTCTCTCGTGGAAAACATTCAGTACTTC
D gene: NA
CDR3 length: 13
clone size: once
J gene: TRBJ2-4
V gene: TRBV27

CDR3 protein: CASSLKRTGIHEQFF
CDR3 DNA: TGTGCCAGCAGTTTGAAGAGGACAGGGATCCATGAGCAGTTCTTC
D gene: TRBD1
CDR3 length: 15
clone size: NA
J gene: TRBJ2-1
V gene: TRBV27

CDR3 protein: CASSPVGTSGLNEQFF
CDR3 DNA: TGTGCCAGCTCACCAGTGGGGACTAGCGGACTTAATGAGCAGTTCTTC
D gene: TRBD2
CDR3 length: 16
clone size: few
J gene: TRBJ2-1
V gene: TRBV18

CDR3 protein: CASSEAQGASADTQYF
CDR3 DNA: TGTGCCAGCAGTGAAGCGCAGGGGGCGAGCGCAGATACGCAGTATTTT
D gene: TRBD1
CDR3 length: 16
clone size: NA
J gene: TRBJ2-3
V gene: TRBV6-1

CDR3 protein: CASSVGGHLENSPLHF
CDR3 DNA: TGTGCCAGCAGCGTAGGAGGGCATCTCGAGAATTCACCCCTCCACTTT
D gene: NA
CDR3 length: 16
clone size: NA
J gene: TRBJ1-6
V gene: TRBV9

CDR3 protein: CASSSGTGADNYGYTF
CDR3 DNA: TGTGCCAGCAGTTCCGGGACAGGGGCGGACAACTATGGCTACACCTTC
D gene: TRBD1
CDR3 length: 16
clone size: NA
J gene: TRBJ1-2
V gene: TRBV6-5

CDR3 protein: CASSPGLASYEQFF
CDR3 DNA: TGCGCCAGCAGCCCGGGACTAGCGTCATATGAGCAGTTCTTC
D gene: TRBD2
CDR3 length: 14
clone size: NA
J gene: TRBJ2-1
V gene: TRBV4-1

CDR3 protein: CASSELSNTEAFF
CDR3 DNA: TGTGCCAGCAGTGAGCTTAGTAACACTGAAGCTTTCTTT
D gene: NA
CDR3 length: 13
clone size: NA
J gene: TRBJ1-1
V gene: TRBV25-1

CDR3 protein: CASSLYGGPGIGTDTQYF
CDR3 DNA: TGTGCCAGCAGCTTGTACGGGGGGCCCGGGATCGGCACAGATACGCAGTATTTT
D gene: NA
CDR3 length: 18
clone size: once
J gene: TRBJ2-3
V gene: TRBV7-2

CDR3 protein: CASSPTSGYVVEQFF
CDR3 DNA: TGTGCCAGTAGTCCGACTAGCGGTTATGTGGTTGAGCAGTTCTTC
D gene: TRBD2
CDR3 length: 15
clone size: NA
J gene: TRBJ2-1
V gene: TRBV19

CDR3 protein: CASSLRAGGLTDTQYF
CDR3 DNA: TGTGCCAGCAGTTTACGAGCGGGGGGCCTCACAGATACGCAGTATTTT
D gene: TRBD2
CDR3 length: 16
clone size: NA
J gene: TRBJ2-3
V gene: TRBV25-1

CDR3 protein: CASRVAGGLAGELFF
CDR3 DNA: TGTGCCAGCAGAGTAGCGGGAGGGCTGGCCGGGGAGCTGTTTTTT
D gene: TRBD2
CDR3 length: 15
clone size: NA
J gene: TRBJ2-2
V gene: TRBV6-5

CDR3 protein: CASSIGDRGHTEAFF
CDR3 DNA: TGCGCCAGCAGCATTGGGGACAGGGGTCACACTGAAGCTTTCTTT
D gene: TRBD1
CDR3 length: 15
clone size: NA
J gene: TRBJ1-1
V gene: TRBV5-1

CDR3 protein: CASSRGTGGYRPPWLGYTF
CDR3 DNA: TGCGCCAGCAGCCGCGGGACAGGGGGCTATCGGCCCCCTTGGTTGGGATACACCTTC
D gene: TRBD1
CDR3 length: 19
clone size: NA
J gene: TRBJ1-2
V gene: TRBV4-1

CDR3 protein: CASSSSGTASYEQYF
CDR3 DNA: TGTGCCAGCAGTTCCTCCGGGACAGCTTCCTACGAGCAGTACTTC
D gene: TRBD1
CDR3 length: 15
clone size: NA
J gene: TRBJ2-7
V gene: TRBV28